One and the same sample provided the 32 T cell receptor beta chains below, sequenced in a study of T-cell memory formation after mild COVID-19 (dated by TCRdb to the early 2020s). Library generation was performed with 5' RACE. Sequencing relied on an Illumina NovaSeq 6000. TCRdb reprocessed the public reads (quality trimming at Q25 with fastp, clone calling with MiXCR) and kept in-frame beta chains. Rows with a matching CDR3 protein are joined into one entry that keeps the most common DNA and genes. The sample yields 450,000 to 700,000 distinct CDR3 sequences; 18% were counted once. The leading ten clones occupy 12% of the sample. Sequencing used PBMCs or a T cell subset sorted from them (not recorded which). The receptors come from an adult woman who had mild COVID-19 (a few samples of this study predate the infection). The sample titles of this study are shuffled in the database, so cell type and time point are left out; the donor was told from shared clones.

This chain links TRBV12-3 or TRBV12-4 with TRBJ2-2, with 13 bases matching TRBD2. J was trimmed by 7 bases and V by 6 bases; bases with no gene match: 8. The CDR3 consists of 16 residues. The CDR3 DNA is TGTGCCAGCAGACTCGGACTAGCGGGAGTAATCGGGGAGCTGTTTTTT. Translating gives CASRLGLAGVIGELFF.

This rearrangement joins TRBV5-1 to TRBJ1-1; 7 bases map to TRBD1. CDR1 is SGHRS, CDR2 YFSETQ, per germline. This CDR3 region has 15 residues. The junction had 7 bases not matched to a gene; V was cut back by 2 bases and J by 3 bases. Here the CDR3 DNA reads TGCGCCAGCAGCTTCGAAGGGGGCCTGGACACTGAAGCTTTCTTT. Its protein product is CASSFEGGLDTEAFF. The variable domain in full, completed from reference TRBV5-1 and TRBJ1-1, reads KAGVTQTPRYLIKTRGQQVTLSCSPISGHRSVSWYQQTPGQGLQFLFEYFSETQRNKGNFPGRFSGRQFSNSRSEMNVSTLELGDSALYLCASSFEGGLDTEAFFGQGTRLTVV.

The sample holds a few counts of this clonotype. This sequence joins TRBV4-1 and TRBJ1-2; the match to TRBD1 covers 9 bases. The germline CDR1 and CDR2 sequences are MGHRA and YSYEKL. After removal of 3 bases from V and 4 bases from J, the junction contained 9 bases not matched to a gene. This CDR3 has 16 residues. The CDR3, as DNA: TGCGCCAGCAGCCACTATTCCCCGGGACAGGGCTATGGCTACACCTTC. Protein sequence: CASSHYSPGQGYGYTF.

This clonotype was seen a few times. The rearrangement uses TRBV15 and TRBJ1-2, with TRBD1 as a possible D gene (5 bases). CDR1 is LNHNV, CDR2 YYDKDF, per germline (reference sequence). The CDR3 sequence is 12 residues long. The V and J ends lost 5 bases and 7 bases respectively, with 11 bases between them. In nucleotides, the CDR3 is TGTGCCACCAGCGACCGGGACCCTGGCTACACCTTC. It translates to CATSDRDPGYTF.

The chain employs TRBV7-9 and TRBJ1-1; D gene ambiguous. Germline CDR1 reads SEHNR; CDR2 reads FQNEAQ (reference sequence). The CDR3 runs to 15 residues. Between the trimmed V and J ends, which lost 5 bases and 1 base, there was a span of 14 bases. CDR3 loop: CASSKDPFRNTEAFF. The CDR3 bases are TGTGCCAGCAGCAAGGACCCCTTCAGGAACACTGAAGCTTTCTTT.

This chain uses TRBV12-3 or TRBV12-4 with TRBJ2-1; 14 bases are shared with TRBD2. This CDR3 has 18 residues. Trimming at V came to 5 bases and at J to 4 bases, leaving 10 bases not matched to a gene. The CDR3 sequence is CASSPGTSGGYGYNEQFF. The CDR3 DNA reads TGTGCCAGCAGTCCGGGGACTAGCGGGGGCTACGGTTACAATGAGCAGTTCTTC.

The rearrangement uses TRBV7-2 and TRBJ1-2; unclear D gene. The CDR3 spans 14 residues. Deletions cut 4 bases from V and 8 bases from J, with 17 bases between. The germline V gene has CDR1 SGHTA and CDR2 FQGNSA. The CDR3 protein is CASSSFSDLGGYTF. In nucleotides, the CDR3 is TGTGCCAGCAGCTCTTTTTCGGACCTCGGAGGCTACACCTTC.

This clonotype turned up a few times. J is TRBJ2-7 and V is TRBV7-8; 10 nucleotides match TRBD2. CDR1 is SGHVS and CDR2 is FQNEAQ in the germline V gene. J gave up 5 bases and V 3 bases, and 7 bases lay outside the gene matches. The CDR3 has 15 residues. This chain's CDR3 is CASSLGASGRNEQYF. The CDR3 DNA sequence: TGTGCCAGCAGCTTGGGGGCTAGCGGGAGAAACGAGCAGTACTTC.

The chain joins TRBV7-9 to TRBJ2-5; perhaps D is TRBD1 or TRBD2 (5 bases each). Germline loops: CDR1 SEHNR, CDR2 FQNEAQ (reference sequence). V was trimmed by 3 bases and J by 4 bases, leaving 12 bases between them. CDR3 length: 14 residues. CDR3 sequence (DNA): TGTGCCAGCAGCTTTATGGGACCTTCAGAGACCCAGTACTTC. The encoded protein is CASSFMGPSETQYF.

The chain joins TRBV24-1 to TRBJ2-7; 9 bases match TRBD1. Trimming at V came to 7 bases and at J to 4 bases, leaving 10 bases not matched to a gene. The CDR3 has 15 residues. The germline gives CDR1 KGHDR, CDR2 SFDVKD. CDR3 sequence reads: CATSAKSGTGYEQYF. The CDR3 bases are TGTGCCACCAGCGCGAAATCCGGGACAGGGTACGAGCAGTACTTC.

Only a few counts were recorded for this clonotype. The V and J genes are TRBV6-5 and TRBJ2-5; 7 nucleotides line up with TRBD1. CDR3 length: 15 residues. Trimming cost V 2 bases and J 5 bases; bases outside gene matches: 8. Germline assignment: CDR1 MNHEY and CDR2 SVGAGI. Here the CDR3 DNA reads TGTGCCAGCAGTTACCGGCCGGGACAGTCGGAGACCCAGTACTTC. Translated: CASSYRPGQSETQYF.

In this sample, this clonotype turned up a few times. The chain links TRBV21-1 to TRBJ2-1; the tabulated D call, TRBD1, remains unverified against the DNA. TRBV21-1 is noted as a pseudogene. The CDR3 is 17 amino acids. Here the CDR3 reads CASSPRPRTGVHNEQFF. The CDR3 DNA is TGTGCCAGCAGCCCCCGCCCCAGGACAGGGGTCCACAATGAGCAGTTCTTC.

This clonotype was seen only a few times. This rearrangement joins TRBV20-1 to TRBJ2-3; 11 bases align to TRBD1. J was trimmed by 4 bases and V by 8 bases; bases with no gene match: 2. Germline assignment: CDR1 DFQATT and CDR2 SNEGSKA (reference sequence). The CDR3 loop spans 12 amino acids. CDR3 residues: CSTGQGADTQYF. CDR3 bases: TGCAGTACGGGACAGGGGGCAGATACGCAGTATTTT.

This chain links TRBV7-2 with TRBJ1-4, with a tentative D call TRBD1 (6 bases). CDR3 length: 15 residues. V gave up 1 base and J gave up 8 bases, with 14 bases separating them. Per germline, CDR1 SGHTA and CDR2 FQGNSA. The CDR3 reads CASSLGGRGREKLFF. CDR3 DNA: TGTGCCAGCAGCTTAGGAGGCAGGGGACGCGAAAAACTGTTTTTT.

This chain uses TRBV29-1 with TRBJ2-1; 14 bases are shared with TRBD2. CDR3 size: 15 residues. V trimming: 1 base; J trimming: 12 bases; junction bases outside the gene matches: 8. From germline, CDR1 is SQVTM and CDR2 ANQGSEA. CDR3 nucleotide sequence: TGCAGCGTTGAAGGCAGGACTAGCGGGGGGTTGGGGCAGTTCTTC. Amino acids: CSVEGRTSGGLGQFF.

This clonotype was observed a few times. This chain joins TRBV13 and TRBJ2-2; D might be TRBD1 (6 bases). Trimming cost V 5 bases and J 6 bases, with 19 bases left between them. The CDR3 is 16 residues long. CDR1 is PRHDT, CDR2 FYEKMQ, per germline (reference sequence). The DNA for the CDR3 is TGTGCCAGCAGCCGGGACACGAGTGTGGGTCCCGGGGAGCTGTTTTTT. Residues: CASSRDTSVGPGELFF.

V and J are TRBV19 and TRBJ2-6; 9 nucleotides line up with TRBD1. CDR1 and CDR2 (germline): LNHDA, SQIVND (reference sequence). CDR3 size: 18 residues. V was clipped by 3 bases and J by 1 base; unmatched bases: 7. This chain's CDR3 is CASSMTGQGRSGANVLTF. The CDR3, as DNA: TGTGCCAGTAGTATGACGGGACAGGGTAGGTCTGGGGCCAACGTCCTGACTTTC.

Note on this clonotype: An end of the junction differs from the germline gene, which may be a read error. V usage is TRBV4-1 and J usage is TRBJ2-5; 7 nucleotides match TRBD2. The CDR3 length is 15 residues. Looked up from germline, CDR1 is MGHRA and CDR2 is YSYEKL. Here the CDR3 reads CASRRLAGGRETQYF. CDR3 in DNA: TGCGCCAGCAGACGACTAGCCGGAGGTCGAGAGACACAGTACTTC.

J is TRBJ2-5 and V is TRBV7-2, with a possible D match to TRBD2 (6 bases). CDR1 is SGHTA and CDR2 is FQGNSA in the germline V gene. Deletions cut 2 bases from V and 5 bases from J, with 9 bases between. This CDR3 region has 13 residues. CDR3 bases: TGTGCCAGCAGCTTATTTGGGGGGGAGACCCAGTACTTC. It translates to CASSLFGGETQYF.

This clonotype showed up many times. This sequence joins TRBV6-2 or TRBV6-3 and TRBJ2-2; tentative D call: TRBD2 (6 bases). V lost 9 bases and J lost 4, with 9 bases in between. CDR1 and CDR2 (germline): MNHEY, SVGEGT. This CDR3 has 12 amino acids. The CDR3 DNA sequence: TGTGCCAGTTCTAGCGTCACCGGGGAGCTGTTTTTT. It translates to CASSSVTGELFF.

In this sample, this clonotype turned up a few times. The chain has TRBV20-1 and TRBJ1-6; TRBD1 might be the D (6 bases). This CDR3 spans 17 amino acids. The germline V gene encodes CDR1 DFQATT and CDR2 SNEGSKA (reference sequence). Between the trimmed V and J ends, which lost 2 bases and 0 bases, there was a span of 14 bases. The CDR3 bases are TGCAGTGCTAGAATGGACAGCGAGAGCTCCTATAATTCACCCCTCCACTTT. Translating it yields CSARMDSESSYNSPLHF.

CDR3 sequence reads: CSARGLGDYEQYF. The CDR3 DNA is TGCAGTGCTAGGGGACTAGGGGACTACGAGCAGTACTTC. This chain connects TRBV20-1 to TRBJ2-7, with 8 positions matching TRBD2. Germline V gives CDR1 DFQATT, CDR2 SNEGSKA (reference sequence). The CDR3 is 13 residues long. Trimming cost V 3 bases and J 3 bases; bases outside gene matches: 4.

This clonotype occurred a few times. The CDR3 protein is CASSSMTGGVNTIYF. The DNA of the CDR3 is TGTGCCAGCAGCTCGATGACAGGGGGAGTGAACACCATATATTTT. The rearrangement joins TRBV7-9 to TRBJ1-3; 9 positions agree with TRBD1. Germline CDR1 SEHNR, CDR2 FQNEAQ (reference sequence). This CDR3 has 15 residues. The trim removed 4 bases at V and 7 bases at J, leaving 8 bases unmatched.

This clonotype was observed a few times. The chain links TRBV27 to TRBJ2-7, with 7 bases aligning to TRBD1. This CDR3 contains 15 residues. In germline, CDR1 is MNHEY, CDR2 SMNVEV (reference sequence). After removal of 7 bases from V and 2 bases from J, the junction contained 11 bases not matched to a gene. The CDR3 DNA follows: TGTGCCAGCACCCGCGATAGGGACAGCGCCTACGAGCAGTACTTC. This gives the protein CASTRDRDSAYEQYF.

This clonotype was seen a few times. The rearrangement joins TRBV7-8 to TRBJ2-1, with D perhaps TRBD2 (6 bases). Germline V CDR1 and CDR2: SGHVS, FQNEAQ. The V end lost 1 base, the J end lost 7 bases, and 11 bases lay between the germline ends. The CDR3 has 14 amino acids. Written as DNA, the CDR3 is TGTGCCAGCAGCTTAGTTAGGAGGGAAAATGAGCAGTTCTTC. Protein sequence: CASSLVRRENEQFF. Looking up the rest from reference TRBV7-8 and TRBJ2-1 gives the full variable domain: GAGVSQSPRYKVAKRGQDVALRCDPISGHVSLFWYQQALGQGPEFLTYFQNEAQLDKSGLPSDRFFAERPEGSVSTLKIQRTQQEDSAVYLCASSLVRRENEQFFGPGTRLTVL.

This clonotype was recorded at least ten times. V is TRBV28 and J is TRBJ2-7; 12 nucleotides agree with TRBD2. The CDR3 spans 14 residues. V shed 6 bases and J 6 bases; nucleotides not matched to a gene: 6. Germline CDR1 MDHEN, CDR2 SYDVKM. CDR3 in DNA: TGTGCCAGCAGCCTAGCGGGAGGGACCTCCGAGCAGTACTTC. It yields the protein CASSLAGGTSEQYF.

This clonotype was seen more than once but under ten times. The CDR3: CASSLEWLSGANVLTF. The CDR3 DNA is TGTGCCAGCAGTTTAGAGTGGCTCTCTGGGGCCAACGTCCTGACTTTC. This chain uses TRBV12-3 or TRBV12-4 with TRBJ2-6; unclear D gene. V lost 1 base and J 0 bases, leaving 7 bases between the germline ends. The CDR3 loop spans 16 amino acids.

The chain couples TRBV4-1 to TRBJ1-5; unclear D gene. Looked up from germline, CDR1 is MGHRA and CDR2 is YSYEKL. V dropped 7 bases and J dropped 4 bases, with 17 bases sitting between them. This CDR3 contains 15 residues. Here the CDR3 reads CASNPTSGSNQPQHF. In DNA form, the CDR3 reads TGCGCCAGCAACCCAACCTCGGGATCTAATCAGCCCCAGCATTTT.

The gene calls are TRBV5-1 and TRBJ1-4, with TRBD1 matching over 7 bases. Germline V gene lookup returns CDR1 SGHRS and CDR2 YFSETQ. V gave up 4 bases and J gave up 5 bases; unmatched junction bases: 8. This CDR3 is 15 amino acids long. The CDR3 region has the DNA TGCGCCAGCAGCGTTCGACAGGGATCGAATGAAAAACTGTTTTTT. Translation gives CASSVRQGSNEKLFF.

V usage is TRBV11-2 and J usage is TRBJ2-7, with D uncertain. Germline V lookup: CDR1 SGHAT, CDR2 FQNNGV. This CDR3 has 13 residues. The germline V and J ends were trimmed by 5 bases and 3 bases, with 11 bases remaining between them. This chain's CDR3 is CASSVHQGYEQYF. For the CDR3, the DNA is TGTGCCAGCAGCGTCCACCAAGGCTACGAGCAGTACTTC.

V usage is TRBV11-2 and J usage is TRBJ2-1; 7 positions agree with TRBD1. The germline gives CDR1 SGHAT, CDR2 FQNNGV. The J segment lost 10 bases and the V segment lost 6 bases, leaving 3 bases of the junction unmatched. The CDR3 loop spans 11 amino acids. Here the CDR3 reads CASRGQPEQFF. The CDR3 region has the DNA TGTGCCAGCAGGGGACAGCCGGAGCAGTTCTTC.

V gene TRBV5-1 combines with J gene TRBJ2-1, with 7 bases fitting TRBD2. Germline V gene sequence: CDR1 SGHRS, CDR2 YFSETQ. This CDR3 has 14 amino acids. Losses at the gene ends were 4 bases for V and 5 bases for J; bases not matched to a gene: 6. CDR3: CASSIGGNDNEQFF. CDR3 nucleotide sequence: TGCGCCAGCAGCATCGGGGGGAACGACAATGAGCAGTTCTTC.